The clone carrying this T cell receptor beta chain was seen a single time. The table came from immunoSEQ multiplex PCR; TCRdb's copy has only in-frame clones and leaves some out. This table holds about 360,000 clones, 80% to 90% found once. These data originate in a study of cytomegalovirus exposure and HLA in healthy donors. The CDR3 spans 16 residues. V lost 6 bases and J lost 4, with 22 bases in between. Germline-derived CDR1 and CDR2 are MNHEY and SMNVEV (reference sequence). V usage is TRBV27 and J usage is TRBJ2-7, with D perhaps matching TRBD1 (5 bases). Source material: PBMCs. The receptor was derived from a woman aged 18-29 years in good health and CMV-seronegative. The CDR3 is CASSPTQGRLDYEQYF. Written as DNA, the CDR3 is TGTGCCAGCAGCCCGACGCAGGGTCGCCTGGATTACGAGCAGTACTTC.